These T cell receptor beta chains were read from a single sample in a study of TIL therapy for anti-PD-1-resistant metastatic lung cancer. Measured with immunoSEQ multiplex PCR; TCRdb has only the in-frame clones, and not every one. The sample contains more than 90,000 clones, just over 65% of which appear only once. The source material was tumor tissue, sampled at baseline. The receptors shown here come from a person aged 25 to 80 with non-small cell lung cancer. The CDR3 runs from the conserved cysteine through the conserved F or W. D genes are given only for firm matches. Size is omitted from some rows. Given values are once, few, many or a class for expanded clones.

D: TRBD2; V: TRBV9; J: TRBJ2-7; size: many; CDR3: CASSGASGGPPYEQYF; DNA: TGTGCCAGCAGTGGGGCTAGCGGGGGGCCACCCTACGAGCAGTACTTC
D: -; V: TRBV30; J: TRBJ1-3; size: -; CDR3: CAWSVLGRAGNTIYF; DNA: TGTGCCTGGAGTGTATTGGGGCGCGCTGGAAACACCATATATTTT
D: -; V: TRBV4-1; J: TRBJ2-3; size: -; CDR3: CASSQDERERGTQYF; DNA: TGCGCCAGCAGCCAAGATGAACGCGAGAGGGGTACGCAGTATTTT
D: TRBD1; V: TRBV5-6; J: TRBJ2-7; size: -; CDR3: CASRVDSTGTGEQYF; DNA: TGTGCCAGCAGGGTAGACTCGACAGGGACGGGGGAGCAGTACTTC
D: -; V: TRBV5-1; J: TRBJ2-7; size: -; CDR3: CASSLEILGSYEQYF; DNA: TGCGCCAGCAGCTTGGAAATTTTGGGGTCCTACGAGCAGTACTTC
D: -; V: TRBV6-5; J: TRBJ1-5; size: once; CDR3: CASSYSPGNQPQHF; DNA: TGTGCCAGCAGTTACTCGCCTGGCAATCAGCCCCAGCATTTT
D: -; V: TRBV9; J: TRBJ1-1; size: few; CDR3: CASSGDTVNTEAFF; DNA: TGTGCCAGCAGCGGGGACACCGTGAACACTGAAGCTTTCTTT
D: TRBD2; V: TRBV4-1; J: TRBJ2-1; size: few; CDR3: CASSQREAVAGEQFF; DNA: TGCGCCAGCAGCCAAAGAGAGGCCGTAGCGGGAGAGCAGTTCTTC
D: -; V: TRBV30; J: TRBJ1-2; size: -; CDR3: CAWNLLHGYTF; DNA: TGTGCCTGGAACCTCCTCCATGGCTACACCTTC
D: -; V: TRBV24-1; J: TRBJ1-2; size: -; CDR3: CATPVPRTYPLLPSYF; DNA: TGTGCCACCCCCGTGCCGAGGACTTACCCGCTACTACCCTCTTACTTC
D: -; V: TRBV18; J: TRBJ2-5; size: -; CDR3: CASSADDGETQYF; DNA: TGTGCCAGCTCAGCCGACGACGGGGAGACCCAGTACTTC
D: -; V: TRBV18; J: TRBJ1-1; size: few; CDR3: CASSRKGDTEAFF; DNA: TGTGCCAGCAGTCGAAAAGGGGACACTGAAGCTTTCTTT
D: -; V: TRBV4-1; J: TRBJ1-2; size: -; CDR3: CASSQDGTYGYTF; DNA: TGCGCCAGCAGCCAGGACGGAACCTATGGCTACACCTTC
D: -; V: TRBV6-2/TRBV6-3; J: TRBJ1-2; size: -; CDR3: CASSSPSMGRADGYTF; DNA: TGTGCCAGCAGTTCCCCCTCCATGGGCAGGGCTGATGGCTACACCTTC
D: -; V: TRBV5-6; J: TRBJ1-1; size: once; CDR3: CASSLRGGTEAFF; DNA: TGTGCCAGCAGCTTGAGGGGGGGCACTGAAGCTTTCTTT
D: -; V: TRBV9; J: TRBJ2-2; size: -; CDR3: CASSGEAGNTGELFF; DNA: TGTGCCAGCAGCGGGGAGGCAGGGAACACCGGGGAGCTGTTTTTT
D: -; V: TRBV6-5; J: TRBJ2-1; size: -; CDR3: CASSLRDPTYNEQFF; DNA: TGTGCCAGCAGTTTGCGGGACCCGACCTACAATGAGCAGTTCTTC
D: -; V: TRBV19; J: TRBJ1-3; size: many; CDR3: CASSIAHGASSGNTIYF; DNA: TGTGCCAGTAGTATAGCCCACGGGGCCAGCTCTGGAAACACCATATATTTT
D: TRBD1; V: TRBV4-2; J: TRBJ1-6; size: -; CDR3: CASSHLRSWTGGESPLHF; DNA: TGTGCCAGCAGCCACCTAAGAAGTTGGACAGGGGGAGAATCACCCCTCCACTTT
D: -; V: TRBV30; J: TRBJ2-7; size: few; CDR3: CAWSSGQSYEQYF; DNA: TGTGCCTGGAGTAGCGGACAATCCTACGAGCAGTACTTC
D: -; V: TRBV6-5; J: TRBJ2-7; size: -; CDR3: CASNYSKGSYEQYF; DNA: TGTGCCAGCAATTACTCGAAGGGATCCTACGAGCAGTACTTC
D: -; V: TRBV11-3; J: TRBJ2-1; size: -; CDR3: CASSLVGYNEQFF; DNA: TGTGCCAGCAGCTTAGTCGGTTACAATGAGCAGTTCTTC
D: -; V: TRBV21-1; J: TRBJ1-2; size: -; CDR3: CASSKDRGDYGYTF; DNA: TGTGCCAGCAGCAAGGACAGGGGAGACTATGGCTACACCTTC
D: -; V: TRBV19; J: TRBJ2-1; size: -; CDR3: CASSNVGGSDEQFF; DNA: TGTGCCAGTAGTAACGTGGGAGGTTCAGACGAGCAGTTCTTC
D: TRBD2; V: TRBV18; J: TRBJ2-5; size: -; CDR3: CASSPPAFSGKETQYF; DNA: TGTGCCAGCTCACCACCAGCCTTTAGCGGGAAGGAGACCCAGTACTTC
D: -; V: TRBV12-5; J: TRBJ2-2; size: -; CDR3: CASGLEVGELFF; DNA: TGTGCTAGTGGTCTGGAGGTCGGGGAGCTGTTTTTT
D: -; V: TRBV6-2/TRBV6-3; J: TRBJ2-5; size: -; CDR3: CASTPIRPGKTQYF; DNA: TGTGCCAGCACCCCGATTCGGCCAGGGAAGACCCAGTACTTC
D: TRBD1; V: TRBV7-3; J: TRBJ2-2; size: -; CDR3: CASGTGAPPIGELFF; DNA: TGTGCCAGCGGCACAGGGGCCCCGCCAATCGGGGAGCTGTTTTTT
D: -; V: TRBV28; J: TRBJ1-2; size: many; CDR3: CASSYGTKGLANYGYTF; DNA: TGTGCCAGCAGTTATGGGACAAAGGGCTTAGCTAACTATGGCTACACCTTC
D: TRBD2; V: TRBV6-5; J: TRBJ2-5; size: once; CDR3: CASRPPGLAGSQYF; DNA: TGTGCCAGCAGGCCTCCGGGACTAGCGGGGTCCCAGTACTTC
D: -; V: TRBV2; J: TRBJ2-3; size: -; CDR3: CASKGGFTDTQYF; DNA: TGTGCCAGCAAAGGGGGATTCACAGATACGCAGTATTTT
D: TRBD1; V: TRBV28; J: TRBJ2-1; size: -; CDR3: CASSPRQGAETLEQFF; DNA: TGTGCCAGCAGTCCCCGCCAGGGGGCCGAAACATTGGAGCAGTTCTTC
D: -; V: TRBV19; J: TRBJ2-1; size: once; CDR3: CASSIGFWNEQFF; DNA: TGTGCCAGTAGTATAGGATTTTGGAATGAGCAGTTCTTC
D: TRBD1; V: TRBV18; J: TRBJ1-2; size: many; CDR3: CASSPGTVNGYTF; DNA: TGTGCCAGCTCACCCGGGACAGTAAATGGCTACACCTTC
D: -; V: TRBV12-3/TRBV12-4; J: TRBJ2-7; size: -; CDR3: CASSLNQAYEQYF; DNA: TGTGCCAGCAGTTTAAACCAGGCCTACGAGCAGTACTTC
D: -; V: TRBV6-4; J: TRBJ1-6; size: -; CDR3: CASSGGGKSYNSPLHF; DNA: TGTGCCAGCAGTGGGGGGGGGAAGTCCTATAATTCACCCCTCCACTTT
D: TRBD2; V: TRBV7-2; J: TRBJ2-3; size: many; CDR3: CASSFRTSGADTQYF; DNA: TGTGCCAGCAGCTTTAGGACTAGCGGAGCTGATACGCAGTATTTT
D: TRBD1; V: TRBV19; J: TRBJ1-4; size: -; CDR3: CASSLQGATNEKLFF; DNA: TGTGCCAGTTCTCTCCAGGGGGCAACTAATGAAAAACTGTTTTTT
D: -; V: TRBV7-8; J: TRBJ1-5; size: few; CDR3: CASSVGAGRDNQPQHF; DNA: TGTGCCAGCAGCGTAGGGGCAGGGAGGGATAATCAGCCCCAGCATTTT
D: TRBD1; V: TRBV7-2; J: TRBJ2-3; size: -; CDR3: CASSLDRASTDTQYF; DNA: TGTGCCAGCAGTTTAGACAGGGCCAGCACAGATACGCAGTATTTT
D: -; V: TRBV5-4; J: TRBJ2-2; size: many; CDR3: CASSRRDSFGELFF; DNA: TGTGCCAGCAGCCGTAGGGATTCGTTCGGGGAGCTGTTTTTT
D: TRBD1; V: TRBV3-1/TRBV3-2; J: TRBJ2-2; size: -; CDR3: CASSLGTGTGELFF; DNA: TGTGCCAGCAGCCTTGGGACAGGCACCGGGGAGCTGTTTTTT
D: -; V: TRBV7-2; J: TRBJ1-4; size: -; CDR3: CASSLGQGRSEKLFF; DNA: TGTGCCAGCAGCTTGGGACAAGGCCGTAGTGAAAAACTGTTTTTT
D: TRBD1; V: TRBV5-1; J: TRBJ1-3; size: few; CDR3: CASSRDSNSGNTIYF; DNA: TGCGCCAGCAGCCGGGACAGCAACTCTGGAAACACCATATATTTT
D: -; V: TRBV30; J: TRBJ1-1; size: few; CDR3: CAWDARWTEAFF; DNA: TGTGCCTGGGATGCGAGGTGGACTGAAGCTTTCTTT
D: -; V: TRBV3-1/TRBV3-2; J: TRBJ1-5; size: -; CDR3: CASSQGGQPQHF; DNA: TGTGCCAGCAGCCAAGGTGGGCAGCCCCAGCATTTT
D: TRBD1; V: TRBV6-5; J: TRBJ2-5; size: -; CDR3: CASTGQGAGETQYF; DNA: TGTGCCAGCACGGGGCAGGGGGCAGGTGAGACCCAGTACTTC